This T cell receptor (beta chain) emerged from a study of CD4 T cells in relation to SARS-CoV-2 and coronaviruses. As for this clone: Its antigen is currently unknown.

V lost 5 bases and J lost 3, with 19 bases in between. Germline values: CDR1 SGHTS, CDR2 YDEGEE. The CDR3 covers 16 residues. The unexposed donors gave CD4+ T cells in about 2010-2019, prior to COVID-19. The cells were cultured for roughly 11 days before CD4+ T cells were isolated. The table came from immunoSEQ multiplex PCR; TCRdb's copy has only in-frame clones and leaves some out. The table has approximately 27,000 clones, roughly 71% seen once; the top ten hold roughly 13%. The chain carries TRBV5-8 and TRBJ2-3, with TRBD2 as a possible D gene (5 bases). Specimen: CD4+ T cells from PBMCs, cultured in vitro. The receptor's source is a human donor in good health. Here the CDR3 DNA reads TGTGCCAGCAGTACATCGCGAACAGAGGGAACAGATACGCAGTATTTT. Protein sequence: CASSTSRTEGTDTQYF.